What follows is one TCR beta chain and its context. Its specificity is not known. From germline, CDR1 is SGHVT and CDR2 SQSDAQ. Trimming took off 5 bases at V and 3 bases at J, with 17 bases between the two ends. This CDR3 has 16 amino acids. Reverse transcription of about 0.5 to 1 ug RNA was carried out with random hexamers. An immunoSEQ multiplex PCR amplified TCR beta CDR3 over 54 Vbeta and 13 Jbeta. MiXCR was run by TCRdb on the immunoSEQ multiplex PCR reads, yielding one entry per CDR3 protein. Of approximately 270,000 distinct CDR3 sequences listed, 80% to 95% are singletons. The data originate from a study of CD8 T cells in Susac syndrome. Study-level points and caveats: An acknowledgment was made by the study that its TCR sequencing and HLA analysis involved relatively few individuals.

Those who served as multiple sclerosis controls were treatment-naive patients with stable or active relapsing-remitting disease. TEMRA cells were FACS-enriched, while CD8+ and CD4+ T cells were negatively isolated. This sequence was found in a human donor with multiple sclerosis. The sequenced sample consisted of CD4+ T cells from PBMCs. The chain carries TRBV7-4 and TRBJ1-5; D unclear. The CDR3 region is CASSPRAFDLNQPQHF. The CDR3 bases are TGTGCCAGCAGCCCCCGGGCTTTCGACCTCAATCAGCCCCAGCATTTT. The variable domain in full, completed from reference TRBV7-4 and TRBJ1-5, reads GAGVSQSPRYKVAKRGRDVALRCDSISGHVTLYWYRQTLGQGSEVLTYSQSDAQRDKSGRPSGRFSAERPERSVSTLKIQRTEQGDSAVYLCASSPRAFDLNQPQHFGDGTRLSIL.